The sequence of this TCR beta chain was determined in a study of shared clonotypes between healthy human individuals. General study points: Memory subsets had estimated richness that was generally smaller than that of naive subsets.

This CDR3 has 14 amino acids. V lost 8 bases and J 2 bases, leaving 15 bases between the germline ends. Germline V lookup: CDR1 SNHLY, CDR2 FYNNEI. A few counts support this clone. Its antigen is still unknown. Execution of the assay was at deep level. Method: immunoSEQ multiplex PCR; TCRdb's copy keeps in-frame clones and lacks some. The table has 190,000 or so clones, 66% seen once. The authors divided CD4+ cells into CD45RA+ naive and CD45RA-negative memory subsets. V is TRBV2 and J is TRBJ2-5, with D perhaps being TRBD1 or TRBD2 (5 bases each). This TCR came from a man aged 25-45 years in good health. The sequencing input was memory CD4+ T cells sorted from blood. The subset denotes: CD45RA-negative fraction. CDR3 sequence (DNA): TGTGCCAGCGATTCCGGGACGGTACAAGAGACCCAGTACTTC. It yields the protein CASDSGTVQETQYF.